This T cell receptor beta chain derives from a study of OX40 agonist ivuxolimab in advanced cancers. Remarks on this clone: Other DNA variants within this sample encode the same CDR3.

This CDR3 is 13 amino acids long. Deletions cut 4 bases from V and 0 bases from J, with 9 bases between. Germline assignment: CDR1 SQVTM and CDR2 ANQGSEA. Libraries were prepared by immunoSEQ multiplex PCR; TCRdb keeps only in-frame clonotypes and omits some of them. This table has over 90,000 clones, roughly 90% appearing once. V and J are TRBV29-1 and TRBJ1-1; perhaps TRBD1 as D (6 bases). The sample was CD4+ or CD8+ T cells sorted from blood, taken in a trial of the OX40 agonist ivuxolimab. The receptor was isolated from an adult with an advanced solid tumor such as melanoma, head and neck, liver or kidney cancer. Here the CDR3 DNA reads TGCAGCGTTGTGGGGGGCATGAACACTGAAGCTTTCTTT. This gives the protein CSVVGGMNTEAFF.